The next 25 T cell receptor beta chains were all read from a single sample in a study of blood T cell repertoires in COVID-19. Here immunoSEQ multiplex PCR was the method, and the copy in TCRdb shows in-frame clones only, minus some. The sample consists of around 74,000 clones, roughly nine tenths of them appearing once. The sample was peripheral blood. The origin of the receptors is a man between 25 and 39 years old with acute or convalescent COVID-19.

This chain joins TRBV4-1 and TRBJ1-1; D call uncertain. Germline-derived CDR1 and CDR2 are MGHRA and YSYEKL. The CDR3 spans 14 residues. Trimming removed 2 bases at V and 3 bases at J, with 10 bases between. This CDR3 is CASSQFPRDTEAFF. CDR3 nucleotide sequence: TGCGCCAGCAGCCAATTCCCCCGGGACACTGAAGCTTTCTTT.

The CDR3 DNA reads TGCGCCAGCCGAAGGACAGGGACAACGATAAGCAATCAGCCCCAGCATTTT. Translation gives CASRRTGTTISNQPQHF. V is TRBV10-1 and J is TRBJ1-5, with TRBD1 matching over 8 bases. V trimming: 8 bases; J trimming: 1 base; junction bases outside the gene matches: 13. The germline V gene encodes CDR1 WNHNN and CDR2 SYGVQD (reference sequence). The CDR3 has 17 residues.

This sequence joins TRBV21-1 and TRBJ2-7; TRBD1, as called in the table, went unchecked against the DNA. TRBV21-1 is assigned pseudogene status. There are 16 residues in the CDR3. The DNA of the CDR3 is TGTGCCAGCAGCACCCTTGGACAGGGTAGTTCCTACGAGCAGTACTTC. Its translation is CASSTLGQGSSYEQYF.

The CDR3: CASSLGGGRGYEQYF. DNA of the CDR3: TGTGCCAGCAGCTTAGGAGGTGGCAGGGGGTACGAGCAGTACTTC. The V gene is TRBV7-8, the J gene TRBJ2-7, with 7 nucleotides matching TRBD1. The CDR3 is 15 residues long. Trimming cost V 1 base and J 4 bases; bases outside gene matches: 7. Germline CDR1 and CDR2: SGHVS and FQNEAQ.

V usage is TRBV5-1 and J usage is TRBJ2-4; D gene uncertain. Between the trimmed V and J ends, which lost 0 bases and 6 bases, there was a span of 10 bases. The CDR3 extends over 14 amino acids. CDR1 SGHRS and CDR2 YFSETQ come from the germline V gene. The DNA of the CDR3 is TGCGCCAGCAGCTTGGCCGGGTTGGGAAACATTCAGTACTTC. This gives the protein CASSLAGLGNIQYF.

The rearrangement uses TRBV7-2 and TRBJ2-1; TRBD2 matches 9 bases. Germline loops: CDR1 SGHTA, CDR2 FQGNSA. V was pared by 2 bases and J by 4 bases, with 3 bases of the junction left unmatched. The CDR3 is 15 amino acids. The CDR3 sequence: CASSLRREGYNEQFF. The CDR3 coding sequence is TGTGCCAGCAGCTTACGGCGGGAGGGATACAATGAGCAGTTCTTC.

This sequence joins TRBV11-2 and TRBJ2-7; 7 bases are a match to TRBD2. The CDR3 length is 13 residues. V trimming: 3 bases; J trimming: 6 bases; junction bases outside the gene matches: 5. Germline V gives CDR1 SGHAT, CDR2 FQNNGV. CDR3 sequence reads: CASSLGGSPEQYF. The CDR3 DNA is TGTGCCAGCAGCTTGGGCGGGAGCCCCGAGCAGTACTTC.

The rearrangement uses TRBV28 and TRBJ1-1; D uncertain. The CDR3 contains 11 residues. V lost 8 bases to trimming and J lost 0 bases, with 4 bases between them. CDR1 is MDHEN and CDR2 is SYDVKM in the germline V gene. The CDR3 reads CASYMNTEAFF. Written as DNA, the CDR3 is TGTGCCAGCTATATGAACACTGAAGCTTTCTTT.

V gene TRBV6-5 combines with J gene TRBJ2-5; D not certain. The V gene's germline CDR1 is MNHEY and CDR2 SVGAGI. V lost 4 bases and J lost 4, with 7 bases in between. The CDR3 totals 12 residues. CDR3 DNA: TGTGCCAGCAGTTTGGTCGGAGAGACCCAGTACTTC. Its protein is CASSLVGETQYF.

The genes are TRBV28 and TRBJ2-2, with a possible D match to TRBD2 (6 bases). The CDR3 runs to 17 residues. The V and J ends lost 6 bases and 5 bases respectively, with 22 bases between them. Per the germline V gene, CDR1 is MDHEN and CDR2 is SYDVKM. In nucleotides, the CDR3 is TGTGCCAGCAGGCCCCTCCTTCCGGGAGTCGGGACCGGGGAGCTGTTTTTT. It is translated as CASRPLLPGVGTGELFF.

The CDR3 region is CASNPGGSGANVLTF. CDR3 sequence (DNA): TGTGCCAGCAACCCAGGGGGATCCGGGGCCAACGTCCTGACTTTC. The chain couples TRBV6-5 to TRBJ2-6, with 7 bases identical to TRBD1. This CDR3 contains 15 residues. V lost 7 bases to trimming and J lost 4 bases; unmatched junction nucleotides: 7. Germline CDR1 is MNHEY and CDR2 is SVGAGI.

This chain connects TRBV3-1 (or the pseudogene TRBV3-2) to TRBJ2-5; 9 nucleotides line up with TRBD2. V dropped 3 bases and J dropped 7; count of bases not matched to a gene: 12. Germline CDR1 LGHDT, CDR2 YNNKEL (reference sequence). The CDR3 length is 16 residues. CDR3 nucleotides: TGTGCCAGCAGCCATATGGGGACTAGCTCCCTGGGGACCCAGTACTTC. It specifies CASSHMGTSSLGTQYF.

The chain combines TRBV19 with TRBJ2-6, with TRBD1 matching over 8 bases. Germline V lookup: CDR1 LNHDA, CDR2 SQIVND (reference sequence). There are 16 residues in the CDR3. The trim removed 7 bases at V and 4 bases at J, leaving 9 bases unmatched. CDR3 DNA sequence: TGTGCCAGTACCGGACAGGGCTTGTCAGGGGCCAACGTCCTGACTTTC. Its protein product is CASTGQGLSGANVLTF.

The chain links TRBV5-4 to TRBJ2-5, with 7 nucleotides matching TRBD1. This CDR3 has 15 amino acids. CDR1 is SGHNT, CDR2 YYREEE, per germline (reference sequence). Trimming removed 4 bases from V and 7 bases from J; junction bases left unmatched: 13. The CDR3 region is CASSRSTGQEMTQYF. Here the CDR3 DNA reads TGTGCCAGCAGCCGGTCAACTGGACAGGAGATGACCCAGTACTTC.

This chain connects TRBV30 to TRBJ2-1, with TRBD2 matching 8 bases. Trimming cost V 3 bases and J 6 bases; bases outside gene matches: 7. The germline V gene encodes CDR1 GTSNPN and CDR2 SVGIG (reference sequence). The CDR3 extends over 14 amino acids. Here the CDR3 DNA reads TGTGCCTGGAGGGGAGCGGGAGCTCTCAATGAGCAGTTCTTC. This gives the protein CAWRGAGALNEQFF. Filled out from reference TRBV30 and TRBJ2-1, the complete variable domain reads SQTIHQWPATLVQPVGSPLSLECTVEGTSNPNLYWYRQAAGRGLQLLFYSVGIGQISSEVPQNLSASRPQDRQFILSSKKLLLSDSGFYLCAWRGAGALNEQFFGPGTRLTVL.

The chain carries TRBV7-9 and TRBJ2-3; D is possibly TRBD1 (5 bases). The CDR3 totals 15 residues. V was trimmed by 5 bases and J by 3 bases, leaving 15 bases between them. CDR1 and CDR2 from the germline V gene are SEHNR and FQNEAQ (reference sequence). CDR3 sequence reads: CASSADRFKTDTQYF. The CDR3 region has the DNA TGTGCCAGCAGCGCAGACAGATTTAAAACAGATACGCAGTATTTT.

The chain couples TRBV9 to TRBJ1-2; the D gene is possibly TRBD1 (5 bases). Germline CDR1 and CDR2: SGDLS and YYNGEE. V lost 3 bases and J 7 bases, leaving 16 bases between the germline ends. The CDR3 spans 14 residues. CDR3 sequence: CASSARQNRVGYTF. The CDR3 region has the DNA TGTGCCAGCAGCGCGCGACAGAATCGAGTTGGCTACACCTTC. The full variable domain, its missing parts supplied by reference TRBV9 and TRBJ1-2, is DSGVTQTPKHLITATGQRVTLRCSPRSGDLSVYWYQQSLDQGLQFLIQYYNGEERAKGNILERFSAQQFPDLHSELNLSSLELGDSALYFCASSARQNRVGYTFGSGTRLTVV.

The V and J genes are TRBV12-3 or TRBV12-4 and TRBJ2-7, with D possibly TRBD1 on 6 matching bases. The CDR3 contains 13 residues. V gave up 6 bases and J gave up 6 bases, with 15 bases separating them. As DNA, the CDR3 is TGTGCCAGCAGCCCGACAGGATCGGGCGAGCAGTACTTC. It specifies CASSPTGSGEQYF.

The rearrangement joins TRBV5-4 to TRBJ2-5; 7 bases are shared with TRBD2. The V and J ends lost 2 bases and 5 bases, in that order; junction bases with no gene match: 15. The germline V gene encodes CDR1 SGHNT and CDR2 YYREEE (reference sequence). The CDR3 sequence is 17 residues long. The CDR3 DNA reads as TGTGCCAGCAGCTTATGGTCTAGCGGAAACCTCGGGGAGACCCAGTACTTC. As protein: CASSLWSSGNLGETQYF.

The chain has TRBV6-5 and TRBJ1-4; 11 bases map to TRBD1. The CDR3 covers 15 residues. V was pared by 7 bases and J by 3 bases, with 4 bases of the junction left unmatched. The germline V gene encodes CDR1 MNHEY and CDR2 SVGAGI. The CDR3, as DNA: TGTGCCAGCACATGGGACAGGGGGGCTAATGAAAAACTGTTTTTT. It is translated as CASTWDRGANEKLFF.

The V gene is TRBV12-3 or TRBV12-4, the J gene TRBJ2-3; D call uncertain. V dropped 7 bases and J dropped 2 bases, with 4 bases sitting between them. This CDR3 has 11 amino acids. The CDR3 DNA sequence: TGTGCCAGCACCAACACAGATACGCAGTATTTT. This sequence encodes CASTNTDTQYF.

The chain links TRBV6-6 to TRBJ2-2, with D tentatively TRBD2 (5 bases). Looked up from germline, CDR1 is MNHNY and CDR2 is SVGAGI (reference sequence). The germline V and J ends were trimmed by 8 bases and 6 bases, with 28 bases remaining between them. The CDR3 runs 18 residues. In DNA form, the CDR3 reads TGTGCCAGCGGTCCAGCTGGGCTCAGGTTCCGGGGTCCCGGGGAGCTGTTTTTT. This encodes CASGPAGLRFRGPGELFF.

CDR3: CASSPLQGPPNTIYF. The CDR3 nucleotides are TGTGCCAGCAGCCCTCTACAGGGGCCTCCAAACACCATATATTTT. The rearrangement joins TRBV11-2 to TRBJ1-3; 7 bases agree with TRBD1. The junction had 10 bases not matched to a gene; V was cut back by 5 bases and J by 6 bases. Germline assignment: CDR1 SGHAT and CDR2 FQNNGV. This CDR3 is 15 amino acids long. Based on the CDR3 plus reference TRBV11-2 and TRBJ1-3, the full variable domain is EAGVAQSPRYKIIEKRQSVAFWCNPISGHATLYWYQQILGQGPKLLIQFQNNGVVDDSQLPKDRFSAERLKGVDSTLKIQPAKLEDSAVYLCASSPLQGPPNTIYFGEGSWLTVV.

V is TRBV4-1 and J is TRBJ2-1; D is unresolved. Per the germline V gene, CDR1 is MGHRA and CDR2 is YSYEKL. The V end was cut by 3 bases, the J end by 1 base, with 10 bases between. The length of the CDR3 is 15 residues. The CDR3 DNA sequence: TGCGCCAGCAGCCAGACTGGATTATCCTACAATGAGCAGTTCTTC. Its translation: CASSQTGLSYNEQFF.

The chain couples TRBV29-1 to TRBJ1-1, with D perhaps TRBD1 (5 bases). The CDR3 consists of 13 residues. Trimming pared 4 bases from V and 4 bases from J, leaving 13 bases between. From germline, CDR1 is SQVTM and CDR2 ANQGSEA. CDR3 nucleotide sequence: TGCAGCGTTGGCATGGGGCGTGGCACTGAAGCTTTCTTT. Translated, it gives CSVGMGRGTEAFF. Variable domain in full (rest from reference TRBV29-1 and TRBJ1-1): SAVISQKPSRDICQRGTSLTIQCQVDSQVTMMFWYRQQPGQSLTLIATANQGSEATYESGFVIDKFPISRPNLTFSTLTVSNMSPEDSSIYLCSVGMGRGTEAFFGQGTRLTVV.